Reported below is one TCR beta chain. Its antigen is currently unknown. Each sample used approximately 570 ng of genomic DNA from bulk tumor tissue. Several widely spaced biopsies per primary tumor were taken during surgery. Enrolled individuals presented with untreated, newly diagnosed non-small cell lung cancer and received curative surgery. TCR beta CDR3 amplification used multiplex PCR with 32 V and 13 J primers. TCRdb used MiXCR to reprocess the multiplex PCR reads, holding one entry per CDR3 protein. The sample has some 31,000 distinct CDR3 sequences, around 30% seen once. V lost 6 bases and J 5 bases, leaving 16 bases between the germline ends. Germline V gives CDR1 DFQATT, CDR2 SNEGSKA (reference sequence). CDR3 length: 13 amino acids. The data were obtained in a study of immune heterogeneity within non-small cell lung tumors. Study-level information: Tumors were classified as 4 squamous cell carcinomas, 10 non-squamous carcinomas and 1 not otherwise specified. Study outcomes and limitations: Site-unique high-frequency clones occurred alongside identical dominant CDR3 beta clonotypes that recurred across tumor sites within a patient. Patients largely differed in their high-frequency T-cell receptor beta clonotypes.

The receptor was derived from a man aged 35-49 years with non-small cell lung cancer. Material: lung tumor tissue. This chain uses TRBV20-1 with TRBJ1-2; possible D gene TRBD1, 6 bases. The CDR3 sequence: CSARSPTGYGYTF. For the CDR3, the DNA is TGCAGTGCACGAAGTCCTACAGGGTATGGCTACACCTTC.